This T cell receptor beta chain derives from a study of blood T cells in healthy people across ages. The germline V gene encodes CDR1 SGHDN and CDR2 FVKESK. This CDR3 has 13 amino acids. Regarding this clonotype: Germline and junction disagree at one end, which may indicate a read error.

Then a second PCR, running roughly 6 to 12 cycles, was carried out with a sample-barcoded 5' primer and a J-beta primer mix. One entry per CDR3 protein, called by TCRdb with MiXCR from the 5' RACE reads. The sample contains about a million distinct CDR3 sequences, roughly 51% of which appear only once. Sequencing was performed on blood. This receptor was obtained from a woman aged 55-75 years in good health. The chain joins TRBV14 to TRBJ1-2; a weak D match, TRBD1 (5 bases). For the CDR3, the DNA is TGTGCCAGCAGCGGGGGAGGTGACTATGACTACACCTTC. Residues: CASSGGGDYDYTF.